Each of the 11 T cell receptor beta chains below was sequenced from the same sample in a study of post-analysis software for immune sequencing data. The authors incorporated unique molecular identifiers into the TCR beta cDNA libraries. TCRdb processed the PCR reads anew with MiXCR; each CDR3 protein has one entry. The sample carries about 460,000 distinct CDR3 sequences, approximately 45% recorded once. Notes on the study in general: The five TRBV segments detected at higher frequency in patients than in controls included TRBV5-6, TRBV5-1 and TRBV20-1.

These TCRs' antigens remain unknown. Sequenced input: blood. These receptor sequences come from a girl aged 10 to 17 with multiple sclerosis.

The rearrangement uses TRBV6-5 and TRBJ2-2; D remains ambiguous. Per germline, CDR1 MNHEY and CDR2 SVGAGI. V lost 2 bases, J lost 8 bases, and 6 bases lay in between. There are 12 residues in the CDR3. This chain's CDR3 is CASSYRAGELFF. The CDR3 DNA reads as TGTGCCAGCAGTTACAGGGCAGGGGAGCTGTTTTTT.

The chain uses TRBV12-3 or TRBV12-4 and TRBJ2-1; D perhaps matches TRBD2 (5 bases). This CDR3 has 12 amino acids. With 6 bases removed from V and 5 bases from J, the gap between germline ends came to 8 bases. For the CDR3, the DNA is TGTGCCAGCAGGAACGGGAACAATGAGCAGTTCTTC. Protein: CASRNGNNEQFF.

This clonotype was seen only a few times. CDR3 residues: CASSAWTGPYEQYF. The CDR3 DNA follows: TGCGCCAGCAGCGCTTGGACAGGACCCTACGAGCAGTACTTC. The chain uses TRBV5-1 and TRBJ2-4; TRBD1 aligns across 7 bases. Near its end, the DNA agrees better with TRBJ2-7, so the J call may be wrong. Germline loops: CDR1 SGHRS, CDR2 YFSETQ. The CDR3 is 14 residues long.

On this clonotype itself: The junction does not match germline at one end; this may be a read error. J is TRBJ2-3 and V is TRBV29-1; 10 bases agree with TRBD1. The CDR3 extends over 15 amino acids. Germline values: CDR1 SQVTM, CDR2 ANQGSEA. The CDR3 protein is CSAFNRDRGTGTQYF. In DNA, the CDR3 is TGCAGCGCATTTAACCGGGACAGGGGCACAGGTACGCAGTATTTT.

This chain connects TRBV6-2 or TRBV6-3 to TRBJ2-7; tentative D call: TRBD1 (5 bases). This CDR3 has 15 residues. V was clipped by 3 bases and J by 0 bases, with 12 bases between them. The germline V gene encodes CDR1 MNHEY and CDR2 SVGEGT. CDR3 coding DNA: TGTGCCAGCAGTTATGCGGACACCTACTCCTACGAGCAGTACTTC. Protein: CASSYADTYSYEQYF.

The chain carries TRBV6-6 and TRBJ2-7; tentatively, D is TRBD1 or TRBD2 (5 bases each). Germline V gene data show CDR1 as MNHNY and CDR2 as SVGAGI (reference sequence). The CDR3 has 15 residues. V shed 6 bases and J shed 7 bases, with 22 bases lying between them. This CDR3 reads CASRQPGTTEREQYF. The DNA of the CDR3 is TGTGCCAGCAGACAACCCGGGACCACCGAGAGGGAGCAGTACTTC.

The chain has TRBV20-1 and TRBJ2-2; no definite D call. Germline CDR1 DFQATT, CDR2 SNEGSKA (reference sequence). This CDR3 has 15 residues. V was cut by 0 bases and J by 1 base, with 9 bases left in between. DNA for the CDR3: TGCAGTGCTAGAGATTACCGACTGAACACCGGGGAGCTGTTTTTT. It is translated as CSARDYRLNTGELFF.

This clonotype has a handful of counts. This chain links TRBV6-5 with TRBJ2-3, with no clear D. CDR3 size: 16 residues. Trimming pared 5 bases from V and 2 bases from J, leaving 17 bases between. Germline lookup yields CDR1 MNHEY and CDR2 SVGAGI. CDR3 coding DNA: TGTGCCAGCAGTCCGGCCTCGGCCCTCAACACAGATACGCAGTATTTT. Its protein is CASSPASALNTDTQYF.

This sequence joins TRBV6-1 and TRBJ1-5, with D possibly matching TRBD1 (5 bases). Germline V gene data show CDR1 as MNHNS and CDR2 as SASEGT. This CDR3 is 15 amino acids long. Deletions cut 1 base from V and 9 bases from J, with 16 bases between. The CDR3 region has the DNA TGTGCCAGCAGTGAAGACCCCCGCAGGGTAGGGCCCCAGCATTTT. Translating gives CASSEDPRRVGPQHF.

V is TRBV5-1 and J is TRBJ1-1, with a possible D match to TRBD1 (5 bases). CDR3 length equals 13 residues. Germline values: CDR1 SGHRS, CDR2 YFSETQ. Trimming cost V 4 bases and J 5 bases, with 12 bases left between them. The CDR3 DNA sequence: TGCGCCAGCAGCGGGGACCTTACTACTGAAGCTTTCTTT. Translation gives CASSGDLTTEAFF.

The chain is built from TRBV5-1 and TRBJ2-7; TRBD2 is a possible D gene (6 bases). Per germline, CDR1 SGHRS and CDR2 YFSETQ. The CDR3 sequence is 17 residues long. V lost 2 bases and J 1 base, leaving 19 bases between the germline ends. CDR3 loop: CASSFPREGRGSYEQYF. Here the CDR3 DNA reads TGCGCCAGCAGCTTCCCCAGGGAAGGTCGGGGGTCCTACGAGCAGTACTTC.